This is a list of T cell receptor beta chains from one sample in a study of control samples from healthy donors and cancer patients. TCRdb's copy holds only in-frame clones and misses some; the assay was immunoSEQ multiplex PCR. Among 25,000 to 35,000 clones listed, approximately 94% were seen once. Sequencing was carried out using blood. Receptors were obtained from a man aged 55 to 70 in good health. Both conserved end residues are part of each CDR3. A D gene is named only where the DNA matches it firmly. Clone size is shown for a subset of rows, as once, few, many or a class of expanded clone.

D | size | J | V | DNA | CDR3
TRBD1 | . | TRBJ1-1 | TRBV28 | TGTGCCAGCAGTGAGACAGGGATTGAAACTGAAGCTTTCTTT | CASSETGIETEAFF
. | . | TRBJ1-2 | TRBV19 | TGTGCCAGTAGTATAGTACGGGGGAACTCCTACACCTTC | CASSIVRGNSYTF
TRBD1 | . | TRBJ1-2 | TRBV19 | TGTGCCAGTAAAGGGGGCAAAGTTTCTAACTATGGCTACACCTTC | CASKGGKVSNYGYTF
. | . | TRBJ1-1 | TRBV29-1 | TGCAGCGTTATCCGACAGCGTTGGACTGAAGCTTTCTTT | CSVIRQRWTEAFF
. | once | TRBJ1-1 | TRBV6-1 | TGTGCCACCCGTGAAGGGGGGAACACTGAAGCTTTCTTT | CATREGGNTEAFF
. | . | TRBJ2-2 | TRBV10-1 | TGCGCCAGCAGTGAATCTCCCAGGCTCGGGGAGCTGTTTTTT | CASSESPRLGELFF
TRBD1 | . | TRBJ1-1 | TRBV11-3 | TGTGCCAGCAGCTGGACAGGGGAGTTTGTTAACACTGAAGCTTTCTTT | CASSWTGEFVNTEAFF
TRBD1 | . | TRBJ1-2 | TRBV2 | TGTGCCAGCAGTCAAGGACAGGGCCCCTATGGCTACACCTTC | CASSQGQGPYGYTF
TRBD1 | . | TRBJ1-3 | TRBV7-8 | TGTGCCAGCAGCCGATTTTCGACAGGGGGCGCGGGCTCTGGAAACACCATATATTTT | CASSRFSTGGAGSGNTIYF
TRBD1 | . | TRBJ1-5 | TRBV2 | TGTGCCAGCGACAGGGTAGGCAATCAGCCCCAGCATTTT | CASDRVGNQPQHF
. | . | TRBJ1-3 | TRBV7-2 | TGTGCCAGCAGCCGTAATGGTCCTTCGACGGGTTCTGGAAACACCATATATTTT | CASSRNGPSTGSGNTIYF
TRBD1 | once | TRBJ2-7 | TRBV4-1 | TGCGCCAGCGCCCGGGACAGGGATTACGAGCAGTACTTC | CASARDRDYEQYF
. | . | TRBJ1-5 | TRBV1 | TGCACCAGCAGCCAGGTTGACAGCCTCTATAGCAATCAGCCCCAGCATTTT | CTSSQVDSLYSNQPQHF
TRBD1 | . | TRBJ1-4 | TRBV19 | TGTGCCAGTTGCGAACAGGGGGCCCCTAATGAAAAACTGTTTTTT | CASCEQGAPNEKLFF
. | . | TRBJ1-5 | TRBV21-1 | TGTGCCAGCAGCAAATTTGGGCAGTTTAGCAATCAGCCCCAGCATTTT | CASSKFGQFSNQPQHF
. | . | TRBJ1-2 | TRBV28 | TGTGCCAGCAGGATACAGGGAGAGGGTAACTATGGCTACACCTTC | CASRIQGEGNYGYTF
TRBD2 | . | TRBJ2-7 | TRBV4-3 | TGCGCCAGCAGCCAAGATTTAGGTCGGGGGGGGAGAGGCTCCTACGAGCAGTACTTC | CASSQDLGRGGRGSYEQYF
TRBD1 | . | TRBJ2-7 | TRBV5-1 | TGCGCCAGCATGGCGACAGGGGGTTTCGAGCAGTACTTC | CASMATGGFEQYF
. | . | TRBJ2-7 | TRBV6-5 | TGTGCCAGCAGTAGCGCAGGAGGGGGAACCTACGAGCAGTACTTC | CASSSAGGGTYEQYF
. | . | TRBJ2-7 | TRBV24-1 | TGTGCCACCAGTGACTCCAACTACGAGCAGTACTTC | CATSDSNYEQYF
. | . | TRBJ1-1 | TRBV11-2 | TGTGCCAGCAGCCCTTCCGGGGCCGAAGCTTTCTTT | CASSPSGAEAFF
. | . | TRBJ1-6 | TRBV3-1/TRBV3-2 | TGTGCCAGCAGCCGATCTAGCGGTTCCTCACCCCTCCACTTT | CASSRSSGSSPLHF
. | . | TRBJ1-1 | TRBV7-3 | TGTGCCAGCAGCTTAACCAGTAACACTGAAGCTTTCTTT | CASSLTSNTEAFF
. | . | TRBJ2-2 | TRBV6-5 | TGTGCCACCCGACAGTTAGCTACCGGGGAGCTGTTTTTT | CATRQLATGELFF
TRBD1 | once | TRBJ1-2 | TRBV5-6 | TGTGCCAGCAGCCGGGGACAGGGTGGCTATGGCTACACCTTC | CASSRGQGGYGYTF
TRBD1 | . | TRBJ2-3 | TRBV6-4 | TGTGCCAGCAGTGACGCTCAGGGGGCGTCCACAGATACGCAGTATTTT | CASSDAQGASTDTQYF
. | . | TRBJ1-1 | TRBV6-5 | TGTGCCAGCAGTTACTCAGTTCCCGCGGGGAACACTGAAGCTTTCTTT | CASSYSVPAGNTEAFF
TRBD1 | . | TRBJ1-1 | TRBV14 | TGTGCCAGCAGCCAAAGATGGGGACAGGGGGTCACTGAAGCTTTCTTT | CASSQRWGQGVTEAFF
. | . | TRBJ2-4 | TRBV7-9 | TGTGCCAGCAGCCCCCCGGGCCCGGGGAACATTCAGTACTTC | CASSPPGPGNIQYF
. | . | TRBJ1-2 | TRBV29-1 | TGCAGCGGGCGGGAGGGACTTAACTATGGCTACACCTTC | CSGREGLNYGYTF
. | . | TRBJ2-1 | TRBV6-4 | TGTGCCACCCGCCGGGACCACTCCTACAATGAGCAGTTCTTC | CATRRDHSYNEQFF
. | . | TRBJ2-2 | TRBV27 | TGTGCCAGCAGTTTAATCCTAGCGCCGAACACCGGGGAGCTGTTTTTT | CASSLILAPNTGELFF
. | . | TRBJ1-2 | TRBV27 | TGTGCCAGCAGTTTATCGAGGGCAGGGGAAGACTATGGCTACACCTTC | CASSLSRAGEDYGYTF
. | once | TRBJ1-2 | TRBV3-1/TRBV3-2 | TGTGCCAGCAGCCAAGATAACAGGGTAAACACCTTC | CASSQDNRVNTF
TRBD1 | . | TRBJ1-1 | TRBV5-1 | TGCGCCAGCAGTTCAGACTACAGGGGTCTTTCGAACACTGAAGCTTTCTTT | CASSSDYRGLSNTEAFF
. | . | TRBJ2-5 | TRBV2 | TGTGCCAGCAATCGGGAGAACGGGGAGACCCAGTACTTC | CASNRENGETQYF
. | . | TRBJ2-6 | TRBV5-1 | TGCGCCAGCAGCTTGTCGAGGCTTGGGGCCAACGTCCTGACTTTC | CASSLSRLGANVLTF
. | . | TRBJ1-6 | TRBV7-9 | TGTGCCAGCAGCTTAGGCGCAGGCTTCTATAATTCACCCCTCCACTTT | CASSLGAGFYNSPLHF
. | . | TRBJ1-1 | TRBV25-1 | TGTGCCAGCAGTGGGCGGTCGGGGAAGGCTTTCTTT | CASSGRSGKAFF
. | . | TRBJ2-7 | TRBV12-5 | TGTGCTAGTGGTTTGGTAATCTACCAAGGGGCTTACGAGCAGTACTTC | CASGLVIYQGAYEQYF
. | . | TRBJ1-5 | TRBV2 | TGTGCCAGCAGTGGCAGCCTCCAGCCCCAGCATTTT | CASSGSLQPQHF
. | . | TRBJ2-7 | TRBV7-2 | TGTGCCAGCAGCGCAGCCGGGCCTTACTACGAGCAGTACTTC | CASSAAGPYYEQYF
TRBD1 | . | TRBJ1-1 | TRBV6-1 | TGTGCCAGCAGTGACCCGGGACAGCAATTCATGAACACTGAAGCTTTCTTT | CASSDPGQQFMNTEAFF
. | . | TRBJ1-2 | TRBV18 | TGTGCCAGCTCACCGACAACTAACTATGGCTACACCTTC | CASSPTTNYGYTF
TRBD1 | . | TRBJ1-1 | TRBV29-1 | TGCAGCGTCTCCGACAGGGGCCGAGCTGAAGCTTTCTTT | CSVSDRGRAEAFF
. | . | TRBJ1-2 | TRBV28 | TGTGCCAGCAGTTTACCTCCACAGGGATATGGCTACACCTTC | CASSLPPQGYGYTF
. | once | TRBJ2-5 | TRBV14 | TGTGCCAGCAGCCTTTACTCGAACCAAGAGACCCAGTACTTC | CASSLYSNQETQYF
. | . | TRBJ1-1 | TRBV4-3 | TGCGCCAGCAGCCCCCGGATGTCTGCAGACACTGAAGCTTTCTTT | CASSPRMSADTEAFF
. | . | TRBJ1-1 | TRBV5-1 | TGCGCCAGCAGCTTGGTCGCGGGGAACACTGAAGCTTTCTTT | CASSLVAGNTEAFF
. | . | TRBJ1-2 | TRBV7-9 | TGTGCCAGCAGCTTAGAACGGGCCCCTTATGGCTACACCTTC | CASSLERAPYGYTF
. | . | TRBJ1-1 | TRBV5-1 | TGCGCCAGCAGCCCTGAGGGGGGGGACACTGAAGCTTTCTTT | CASSPEGGDTEAFF
. | . | TRBJ2-5 | TRBV2 | TGTGCCCGAGGGGCACAGGGAGAGACCCAGTACTTC | CARGAQGETQYF
. | once | TRBJ2-2 | TRBV4-1 | TGCGCCAGCGGCCAAGGGGGAAGGTACACTGGGGAGCTGTTTTTT | CASGQGGRYTGELFF